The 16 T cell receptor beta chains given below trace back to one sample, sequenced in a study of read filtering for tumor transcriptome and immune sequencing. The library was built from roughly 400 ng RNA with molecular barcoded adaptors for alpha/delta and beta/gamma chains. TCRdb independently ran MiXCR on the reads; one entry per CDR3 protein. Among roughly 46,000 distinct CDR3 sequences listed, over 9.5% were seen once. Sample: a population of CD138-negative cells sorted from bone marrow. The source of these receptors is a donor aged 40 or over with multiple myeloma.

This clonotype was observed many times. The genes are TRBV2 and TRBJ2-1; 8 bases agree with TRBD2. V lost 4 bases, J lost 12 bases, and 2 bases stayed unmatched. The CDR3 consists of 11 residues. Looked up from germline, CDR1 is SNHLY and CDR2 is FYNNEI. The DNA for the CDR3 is TGTGCCAGCAGTGCCCTAGCGGGGCAGTTCTTC. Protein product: CASSALAGQFF. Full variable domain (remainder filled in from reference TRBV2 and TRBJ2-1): EPEVTQTPSHQVTQMGQEVILRCVPISNHLYFYWYRQILGQKVEFLVSFYNNEISEKSEIFDDQFSVERPDGSNFTLKIRSTKLEDSAMYFCASSALAGQFFGPGTRLTVL.

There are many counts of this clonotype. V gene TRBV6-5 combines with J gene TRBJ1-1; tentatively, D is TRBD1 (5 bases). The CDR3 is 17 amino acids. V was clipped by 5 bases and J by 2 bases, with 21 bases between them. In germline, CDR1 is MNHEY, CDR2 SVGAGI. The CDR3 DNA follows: TGTGCCAGCAGTCACCCTGGGGTTCAGGGAGGAAACACTGAAGCTTTCTTT. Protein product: CASSHPGVQGGNTEAFF.

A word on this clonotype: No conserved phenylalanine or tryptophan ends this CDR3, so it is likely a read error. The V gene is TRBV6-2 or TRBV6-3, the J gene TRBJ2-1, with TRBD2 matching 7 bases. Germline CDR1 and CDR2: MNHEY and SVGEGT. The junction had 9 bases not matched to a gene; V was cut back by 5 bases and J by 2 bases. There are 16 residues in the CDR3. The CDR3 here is CASSQTVGRAYNEQFL. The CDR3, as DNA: TGTGCCAGCAGTCAAACCGTAGGGAGGGCCTACAATGAGCAGTTCCTC.

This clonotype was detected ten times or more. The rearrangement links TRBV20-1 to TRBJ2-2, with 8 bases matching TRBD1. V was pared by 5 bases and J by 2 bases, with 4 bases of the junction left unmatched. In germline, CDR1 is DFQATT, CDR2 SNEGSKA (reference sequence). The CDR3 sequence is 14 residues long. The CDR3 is CSAGQGLNTGELFF. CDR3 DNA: TGCAGTGCTGGACAGGGTTTAAACACCGGGGAGCTGTTTTTT.

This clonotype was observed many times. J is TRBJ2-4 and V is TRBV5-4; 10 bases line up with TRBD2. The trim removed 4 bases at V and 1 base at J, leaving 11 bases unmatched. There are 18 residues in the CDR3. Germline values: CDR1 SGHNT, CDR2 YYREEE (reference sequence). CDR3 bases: TGTGCCAGCAGCAATCGGACTAGCGGCCTTTTCGCCAAAAACATTCAGTACTTC. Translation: CASSNRTSGLFAKNIQYF.

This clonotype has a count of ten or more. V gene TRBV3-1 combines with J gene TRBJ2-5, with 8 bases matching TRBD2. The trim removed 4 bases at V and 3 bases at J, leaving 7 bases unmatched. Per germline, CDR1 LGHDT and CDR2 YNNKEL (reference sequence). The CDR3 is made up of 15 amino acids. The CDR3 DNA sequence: TGTGCCAGCAGCCTGCGGGAGGCGGGGGAAGAGACCCAGTACTTC. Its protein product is CASSLREAGEETQYF.

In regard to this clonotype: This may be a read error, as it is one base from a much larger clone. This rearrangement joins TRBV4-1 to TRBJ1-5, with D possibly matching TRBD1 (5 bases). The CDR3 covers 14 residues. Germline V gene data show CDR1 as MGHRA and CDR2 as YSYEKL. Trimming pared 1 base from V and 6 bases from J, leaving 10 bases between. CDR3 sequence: CASSQVGTSQPQHF. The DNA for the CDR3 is TGCGCCAGCAGCCAAGTAGGGACCAGTCAGCCCCAGCATTTT.

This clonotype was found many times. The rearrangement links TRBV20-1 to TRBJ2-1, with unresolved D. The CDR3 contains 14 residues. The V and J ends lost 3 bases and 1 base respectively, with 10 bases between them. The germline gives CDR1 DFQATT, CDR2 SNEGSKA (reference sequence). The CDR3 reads CSASESRSYNEQFF. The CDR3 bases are TGCAGTGCTAGTGAAAGTCGATCCTACAATGAGCAGTTCTTC.

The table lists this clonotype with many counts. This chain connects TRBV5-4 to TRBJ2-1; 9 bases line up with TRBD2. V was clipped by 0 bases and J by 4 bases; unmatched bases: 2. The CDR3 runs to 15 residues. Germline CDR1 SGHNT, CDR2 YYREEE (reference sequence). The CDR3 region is CASSLALAGYNEQFF. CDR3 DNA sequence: TGTGCCAGCAGCTTGGCCCTAGCGGGATACAATGAGCAGTTCTTC.

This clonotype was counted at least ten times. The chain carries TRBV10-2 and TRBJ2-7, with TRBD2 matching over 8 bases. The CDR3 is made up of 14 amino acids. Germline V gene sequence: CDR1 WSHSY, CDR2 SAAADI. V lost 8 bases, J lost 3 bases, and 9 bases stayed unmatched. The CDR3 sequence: CASVARGLVYEQYF. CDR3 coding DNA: TGCGCCAGCGTCGCCAGGGGACTAGTCTACGAGCAGTACTTC.

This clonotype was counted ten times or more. CDR3 DNA sequence: TGTGCCAGCAGTTTAGGCCACGGACAGGCGCACCACCAAGAGACCCAGTACTTC. It specifies CASSLGHGQAHHQETQYF. The rearrangement joins TRBV27 to TRBJ2-5, with 7 bases fitting TRBD1. Germline CDR1 reads MNHEY; CDR2 reads SMNVEV (reference sequence). V was pared by 2 bases and J by 0 bases, with 12 bases of the junction left unmatched. The length of the CDR3 is 18 residues.

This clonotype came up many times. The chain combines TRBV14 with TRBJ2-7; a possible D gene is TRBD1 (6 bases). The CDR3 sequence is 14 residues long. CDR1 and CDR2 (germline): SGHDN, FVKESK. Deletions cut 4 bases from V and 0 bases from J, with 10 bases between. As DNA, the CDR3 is TGTGCCAGCAGCCGCGGACAGAGCTCCTACGAGCAGTACTTC. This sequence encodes CASSRGQSSYEQYF. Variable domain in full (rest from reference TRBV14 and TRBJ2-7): EAGVTQFPSHSVIEKGQTVTLRCDPISGHDNLYWYRRVMGKEIKFLLHFVKESKQDESGMPNNRFLAERTGGTYSTLKVQPAELEDSGVYFCASSRGQSSYEQYFGPGTRLTVT.

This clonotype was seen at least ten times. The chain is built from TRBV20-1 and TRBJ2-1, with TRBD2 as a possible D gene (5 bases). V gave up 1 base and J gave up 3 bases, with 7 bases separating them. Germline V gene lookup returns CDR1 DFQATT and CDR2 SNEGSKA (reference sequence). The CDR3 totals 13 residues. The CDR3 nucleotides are TGCAGTGCTAGAGGACTAATCTACAATGAGCAGTTCTTC. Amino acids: CSARGLIYNEQFF.

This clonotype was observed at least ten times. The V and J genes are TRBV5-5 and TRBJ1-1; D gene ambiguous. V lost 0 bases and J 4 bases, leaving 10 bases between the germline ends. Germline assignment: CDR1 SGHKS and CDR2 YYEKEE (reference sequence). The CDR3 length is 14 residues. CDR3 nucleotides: TGTGCCAGCAGCTTGGTAGCAGGAAGCACTGAAGCTTTCTTT. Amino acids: CASSLVAGSTEAFF.

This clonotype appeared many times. CDR3 protein: CASSFGTGSTEAFF. DNA for the CDR3: TGTGCCAGCAGTTTCGGGACAGGCTCCACTGAAGCTTTCTTT. The rearrangement joins TRBV12-3 or TRBV12-4 to TRBJ1-1; TRBD1 matches at 8 bases. V dropped 3 bases and J dropped 4; count of bases not matched to a gene: 4. The CDR3 is made up of 14 amino acids.

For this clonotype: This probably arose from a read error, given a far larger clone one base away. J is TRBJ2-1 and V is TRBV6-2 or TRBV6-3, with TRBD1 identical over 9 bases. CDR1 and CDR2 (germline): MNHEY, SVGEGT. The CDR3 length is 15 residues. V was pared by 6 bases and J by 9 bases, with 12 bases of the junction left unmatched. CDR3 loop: CASRRTGDRDSEQFF. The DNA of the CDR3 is TGTGCCAGCAGACGGACAGGGGATAGGGACAGTGAGCAGTTCTTC.